The present entry profiles one TCR beta chain with its context. What antigen it recognizes has not been identified. No per-base quality is available; no much larger clone lies one base away. The TCR beta CDR3 regions were amplified from the RNA transcripts. The first round of RT-PCR for the TCR CDR3 was performed with the HTBI primer set and the Qiagen OneStep RT-PCR kit. Libraries were constructed in a second round of multiplex PCR, after which size selection and purification were performed. The libraries were sequenced on an Illumina HiSeq2000 using paired-end 100 bp reads. The original pipeline was this. SOAPnuke was used to process the raw data, throwing out any read that contained adapters or uncalled bases, had a mean Phred below 15, or lacked an exact constant-primer or identifier match. COPE v1.2.5 was used to merge the high-quality paired reads, and each unique nucleotide sequence was defined as a clonotype. MiTCR v1.1 was used to align the clonotypes against IMGT TRBV, TRBD and TRBJ reference segments. The analysis included only V-J combinations with a frequency above 0.0001, which together covered roughly 99% of the repertoires. The TCS score was defined as F50 (clonal expansion) divided by E x V (chaos), with BLOSUM62-based TCRdist calculated between CDR3 peptides within each V-J. Welch's t-statistics and random forest reduced roughly 500 V-J features to 10 to 15, which were used in a naive Bayes classifier (R e1071). The public reads were reanalyzed by TCRdb: fastp trimming at Q25, MiXCR alignment, in-frame beta chains only. Records with the same CDR3 protein are collapsed into one entry carrying the most frequent genes and DNA. TCRdb, not the original authors, processed these V and J calls. This sample comprises hundreds of thousands of distinct CDR3 sequences, 35% to 55% of them detected only once. The top ten clones comprise roughly 8.2% of the sample.

The sample belongs to a study of T cells in Graves' hyperthyroidism and ophthalmopathy (dated by TCRdb to the late 2010s). As for the study more broadly: To identify distinguishing TCR V-J signatures, a discovery cohort of around 100 patients was used, comprising 40 to 45 with Graves' ophthalmopathy and roughly 60 with stable Graves' hyperthyroidism. An independent validation cohort of about 19 hyperthyroidism patients and 17 patients who later progressed to ophthalmopathy tested prospective prediction of ophthalmopathy. For training and testing, the 95 to 100 patients in the discovery cohort were randomly divided in a 7:3 ratio. In addition, the study compared T-cell repertoires in thyroid tissue and in blood from roughly six Graves' hyperthyroidism patients. Once sampling was done, hyperthyroidism patients were given methimazole at a starting dose of 30 mg daily, whereas ophthalmopathy patients were given high-dose intravenous methylprednisolone. The paper reports TCR Vbeta CDR3 sequencing of roughly 140 peripheral blood samples: approximately 41 ophthalmopathy, about 75 hyperthyroidism and 17 progressor patients. On the study overall, not on this receptor specifically: In validation, the model predicted progression to ophthalmopathy a median of approximately 6.6 months before onset, with approximately 70% sensitivity and roughly 72% specificity. Sample size was not statistically predetermined, and blinding of investigators to group allocation was not performed. Ophthalmopathy was separated from stable hyperthyroidism by a 13 V-J signature model, with over 85% sensitivity and approximately 81% specificity obtained in cross-validation and 80%/75% obtained in testing. Most expanded thyroid clonotypes (frequency above 0.001) were also found in blood, which suggests that blood repertoires may mirror thyroid immune responses.

A patient counted as having stable Graves' hyperthyroidism if no progression to ophthalmopathy occurred over 18 months of follow-up. The hyperthyroidism patients were between 18 and 65 years old and newly diagnosed, with a disease duration of less than 2 months. The study excluded patients with uncontrolled infections, other autoimmune diseases, pregnancy or lactation. Clinical symptoms, serum thyroxine and TRAb, thyroid ultrasound, and orbital computed tomography formed the basis for the diagnoses. Total RNA was extracted using Trizol reagent, and RNA quality was assessed on an Agilent 2100 Bioanalyzer. The junction shows trimming of 5 bases on V and 4 bases on J, and the gene matches do not reach 5 bases of it. Counted from cysteine to phenylalanine, this CDR3 has 14 amino acids. Only the CDR3 part of the read is kept: 42 bases, read in frame from the first base. The germline V gene specifies MGHDK as CDR1 and SYGVNS as CDR2.

The chain employs TRBV25-1 and TRBJ1-2, with 9 bases matching TRBD1. The sample comprised peripheral blood or thyroid tissue (not recorded which). This TCR derives from a young woman with Graves' hyperthyroidism. Donor details come from another sample of the same person, matched by shared clones. The DNA is as follows: TGTGCCAGCAGTCGCTTGACAGGGGGCTATGGCTACACCTTC. The translation is CASSRLTGGYGYTF.